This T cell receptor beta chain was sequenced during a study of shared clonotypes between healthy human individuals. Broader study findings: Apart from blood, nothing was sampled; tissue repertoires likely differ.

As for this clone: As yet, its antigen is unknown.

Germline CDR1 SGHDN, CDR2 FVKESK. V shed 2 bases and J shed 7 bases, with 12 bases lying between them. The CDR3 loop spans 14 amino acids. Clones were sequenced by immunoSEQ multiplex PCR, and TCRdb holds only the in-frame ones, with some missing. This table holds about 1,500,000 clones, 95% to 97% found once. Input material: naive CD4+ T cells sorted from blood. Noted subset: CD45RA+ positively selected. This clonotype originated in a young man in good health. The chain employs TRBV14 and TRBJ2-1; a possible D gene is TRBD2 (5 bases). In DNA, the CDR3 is TGTGCCAGCAGCCAATCTAGCTTCCTTAATGAGCAGTTCTTC. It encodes CASSQSSFLNEQFF.